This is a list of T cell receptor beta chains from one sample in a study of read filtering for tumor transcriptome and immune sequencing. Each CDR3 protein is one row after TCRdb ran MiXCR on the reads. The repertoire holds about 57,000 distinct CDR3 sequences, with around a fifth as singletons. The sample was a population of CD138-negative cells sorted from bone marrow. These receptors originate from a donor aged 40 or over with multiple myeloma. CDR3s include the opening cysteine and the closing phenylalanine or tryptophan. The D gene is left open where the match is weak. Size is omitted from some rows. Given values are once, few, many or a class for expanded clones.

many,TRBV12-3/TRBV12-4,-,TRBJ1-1,TGTGCCAGCAGAAAGGACACCCTGAACACTGAAGCTTTCTTT,CASRKDTLNTEAFF
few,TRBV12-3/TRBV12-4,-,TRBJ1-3,TGTGCCAGCAGTTTTTGGGGGAGCTCTGGAAACACCATATATTTT,CASSFWGSSGNTIYF
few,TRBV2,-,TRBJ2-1,TGTGCCAGCACCCAAAACAATGAGCAGTTCTTC,CASTQNNEQFF
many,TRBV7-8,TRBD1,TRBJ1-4,TGTGCCAGCAGCTCGACAGGGGTACCAACTAATGAAAAACTGTTTTTT,CASSSTGVPTNEKLFF
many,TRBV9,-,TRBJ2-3,TGTGCCAGCAGCTTCCAGACTTGGGGCACAGATACGCAGTATTTT,CASSFQTWGTDTQYF
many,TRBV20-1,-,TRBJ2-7,TGCAGTGCTAGAGGACAGGACGAGCAGTACTTC,CSARGQDEQYF
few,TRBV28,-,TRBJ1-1,TGTGCCAGCAGTTCGGGACACCGAGGGACTGAAGCTTTCTTT,CASSSGHRGTEAFF
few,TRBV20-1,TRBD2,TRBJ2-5,TGCAGTGCTAGAGTGGCGGGGGGGCAAGAGACCCAGTACTTC,CSARVAGGQETQYF
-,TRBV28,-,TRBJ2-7,TGTGCCAGCAGTTTAGCAGATACAAGAACTTACTACGAGCAGTACTTC,CASSLADTRTYYEQYF
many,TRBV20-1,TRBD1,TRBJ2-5,TGCAGTGCTCAACTCCGGGACAGGGTTCTTCGGGAGACCCAGTACTTC,CSAQLRDRVLRETQYF
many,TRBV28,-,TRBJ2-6,TGTGCCAGCAGTTTCGAAGCTGGGGCCAACGTCCTGACTTTC,CASSFEAGANVLTF
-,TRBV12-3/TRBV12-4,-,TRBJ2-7,TGTGCCAGCAGTCTCCGACCCTACGTGCAGCACTTC,CASSLRPYVQHF
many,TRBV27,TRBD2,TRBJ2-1,TGTGCCAGCAGTTTATCCTCGGGGACTAGCGCCTACCATGAGCAGTTCTTC,CASSLSSGTSAYHEQFF
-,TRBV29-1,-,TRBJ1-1,TGCAGCGTTGAATCTCCGGGGGTGAGCACTGAAGCTTTCTTT,CSVESPGVSTEAFF
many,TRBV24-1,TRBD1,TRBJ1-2,TGTGCCACCAGTGCGGGACAGTCCTATGGCTACACCTTC,CATSAGQSYGYTF
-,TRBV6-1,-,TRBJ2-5,TGTGCCAGCACCCAGCAGTCGGGAGAGACCCAGTACTTC,CASTQQSGETQYF
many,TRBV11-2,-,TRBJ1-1,TGTGCCAGCAGCTTACTGATACAGTTAAAGAAAGCTTTCTTT,CASSLLIQLKKAFF
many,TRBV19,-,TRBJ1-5,TGTGCCAGTAGTATAGACTATACAGGGTATCTTCAGCCCCAGCATTTT,CASSIDYTGYLQPQHF
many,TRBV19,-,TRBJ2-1,TGTGCCAGTAGTAGTTTCAATGAGCAGTTCTTC,CASSSFNEQFF
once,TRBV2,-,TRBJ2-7,TGTGCCAGCAGTGAACGGGGGCCAGGTCAATCCTACGAGCAGTACTTC,CASSERGPGQSYEQYF
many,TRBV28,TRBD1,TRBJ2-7,TGTGCCAGCAGCGGACAGGTTAGCTCCTACGAGCAGTACTTC,CASSGQVSSYEQYF
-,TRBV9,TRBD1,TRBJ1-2,TGTGCCAGCAGCGCCCGGACAGGGGGCGTCTTTGGCTACACCTTC,CASSARTGGVFGYTF
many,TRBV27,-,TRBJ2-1,TGTGCCAGCAGTTTACAGGGTGCCTACAATGAGCAGTTCTTC,CASSLQGAYNEQFF
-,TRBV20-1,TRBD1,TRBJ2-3,TGCAGTGCTAGAGATCGACAGGGACCAGATACGCAGTATTTT,CSARDRQGPDTQYF
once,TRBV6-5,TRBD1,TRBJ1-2,TGTGCCAGCAGCCCCCTTGGCCTTGGGACAGGGGACGGCTATGGCCACACCTTC,CASSPLGLGTGDGYGHTF
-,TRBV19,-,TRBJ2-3,TGTGCCAGTAGTGGAAACGGGGGCTGGGGCACAGATACGCAGTATTTT,CASSGNGGWGTDTQYF
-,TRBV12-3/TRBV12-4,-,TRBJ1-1,TGTGCCAGCAGTTTCCAAGGGTTTAGCGGGGCTGAAGCTTTCTTT,CASSFQGFSGAEAFF
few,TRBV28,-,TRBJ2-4,TGTGCCAGCAGTTTATGGGGGATGTCGACCAAAAACATTCAGTACTTC,CASSLWGMSTKNIQYF
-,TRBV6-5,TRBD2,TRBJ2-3,TGTGCCAGCAGTTACCCGGGACTAGCGGGACGCCCCTTAAGCGCAGATACGCAGTATTTT,CASSYPGLAGRPLSADTQYF
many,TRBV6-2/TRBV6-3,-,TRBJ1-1,TGTGCCAGCAGTTATTGGTATAGTGGTACTGAAGCTTTCTTT,CASSYWYSGTEAFF
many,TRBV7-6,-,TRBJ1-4,TGTGCCAGCAGCTTAGAAGGGGTAAATGAAAAACTGTTTTTT,CASSLEGVNEKLFF
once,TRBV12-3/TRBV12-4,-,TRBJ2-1,TGTGCCAGCAGTTTAGCGGTTCGCGACAATGAGCAGTTCTTC,CASSLAVRDNEQFF
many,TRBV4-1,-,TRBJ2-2,TGCGCCAGCAGCCAAGAATGGTGGAACACCGGGGAGCTGTTTTTT,CASSQEWWNTGELFF
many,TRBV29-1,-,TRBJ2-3,TGCAGCGTCCGTACAGGGGAGGATTGGACAGATACGCAGTATTTT,CSVRTGEDWTDTQYF
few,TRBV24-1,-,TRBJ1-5,TGTGCCACCAGTGATTCTGGTCAGCCCCAGCATTTT,CATSDSGQPQHF
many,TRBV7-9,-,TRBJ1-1,TGTGCCAGCAGCTTAGTGGGGGCAGGCCCGAACACTGAAGCTTTCTTT,CASSLVGAGPNTEAFF
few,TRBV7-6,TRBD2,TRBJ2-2,TGTGCCACAAATCACCAGCGGGGGCACGGGGAGCTGTTTTTT,CATNHQRGHGELFF
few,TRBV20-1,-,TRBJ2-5,TGCAGTGCTAGAGATGGGATAGTGGCTTTCCAAGAGACCCAGTACTTC,CSARDGIVAFQETQYF
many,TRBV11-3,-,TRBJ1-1,TGTGCCACCCGGGAGGGAGGACTGAGAGGGACTGAAGCTTTCTTT,CATREGGLRGTEAFF
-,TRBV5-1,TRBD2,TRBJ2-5,TGCGCCAGCAGCCTGGAGGTAGCGGGGCAAGAGACCCAGTACTTC,CASSLEVAGQETQYF
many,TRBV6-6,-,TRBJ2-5,TGTGCCAGCAGTATGGCGGAGACCCAGTACTTC,CASSMAETQYF
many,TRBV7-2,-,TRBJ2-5,TGTGCCAGCAGCTCCGACCGGTGGTATCAAGAGACCCAGTACTTC,CASSSDRWYQETQYF
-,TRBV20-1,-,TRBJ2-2,TGCAGTGCTAGAGATCTAATCCCCGGGGAGCTGTTTTTT,CSARDLIPGELFF
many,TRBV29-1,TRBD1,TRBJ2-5,TGCAGCGTAACCGGGACAGGGGTTGATCGCACCCAGTACTTC,CSVTGTGVDRTQYF
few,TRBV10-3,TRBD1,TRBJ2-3,TGTGCCATCAATGGGAATCGGGGACAGGGTCTTTCCACAGATACGCAGTATTTT,CAINGNRGQGLSTDTQYF